The clone carrying this T cell receptor beta chain was counted a few times. What it binds is unknown. The sample comes from a study of cytomegalovirus exposure and HLA in healthy donors. Trimming shortened V by 1 base and J by 4 bases, and 14 bases separated the two germline ends. The CDR3 covers 15 residues. Per germline, CDR1 LNHDA and CDR2 SQIVND (reference sequence). Study results and limitations: The study flagged 150 to 200 TCR beta chains as cytomegalovirus-associated.

The study ran its PCR with 60 Vbeta and 13 Jbeta primers. Clones were sequenced by immunoSEQ multiplex PCR, and TCRdb holds only the in-frame ones, with some missing. The sample consists of about 180,000 clones, more than 70% of them appearing once. The chain couples TRBV19 to TRBJ2-7; D possibly corresponds to TRBD2 (5 bases). The TCR originated in a girl aged 5-17 years in good health and CMV-seropositive. Sequenced material: PBMCs. CDR3 DNA: TGTGCCAGTAGTATAGCCTCCAGCGGATTGTACGAGCAGTACTTC. This codes for CASSIASSGLYEQYF.